This TCR beta chain was observed in a study of T cells in Graves' hyperthyroidism and ophthalmopathy. It was RNA transcripts that yielded the amplified TCR beta CDR3 regions. In the first-round RT-PCR of the TCR CDR3, the HTBI primer set was used. TCRdb itself ran the multiplex PCR reads through MiXCR, one entry per CDR3 protein. The sample holds fewer than 600,000 distinct CDR3 sequences, around 15% seen once. Around 10 ml fresh peripheral blood yielded the PBMCs. In germline, CDR1 is MNHEY, CDR2 SMNVEV (reference sequence). Trimming pared 0 bases from V and 7 bases from J, leaving 13 bases between. This CDR3 contains 15 residues.

The sample consisted of blood. This chain links TRBV27 with TRBJ1-5; no clear D. The sequence came from a woman in her forties with Graves' hyperthyroidism. For the CDR3, the DNA is TGTGCCAGCAGTTTATCCGCTCAACTGATGCAGCCCCAGCATTTT. The encoded protein is CASSLSAQLMQPQHF.